This TCR beta chain was identified during a study of T cells after yellow fever vaccination. V was cut by 1 base and J by 5 bases, with 9 bases left in between. From germline, CDR1 is SGHTS and CDR2 YDEGEE. This CDR3 comprises 13 residues. Each CDR3 protein is one row after TCRdb ran MiXCR on the 5' RACE reads. The sample records hundreds of thousands of distinct CDR3 sequences, 13% being singletons. This chain joins TRBV5-8 and TRBJ2-5; perhaps TRBD2 as D (5 bases). Sequences were derived from PBMCs, sampled on the day of the yellow fever booster vaccination. This receptor was taken from a man aged 25 to 40 who received the YFV17D yellow fever vaccine. This chain's CDR3 is CASSLRGLETQYF. DNA of the CDR3: TGTGCCAGCAGCTTGCGGGGATTGGAGACCCAGTACTTC.